A selection of T cell receptor beta chains follows, all from one sample in a study of immune evolution from preneoplasia to lung adenocarcinoma. This table comes from immunoSEQ multiplex PCR, and its TCRdb copy is limited to in-frame clones, with some not included. The sample shows about 3,400 clones, roughly 82% of them seen only once. Sequenced input: FFPE lung adenocarcinoma in situ tissue. These receptors originate from a person between 60 and 80 years old with lung adenocarcinoma. CDR3s include the opening cysteine and the closing phenylalanine or tryptophan. The order of the fields is V gene, J gene, D gene, clone size, CDR3 DNA, CDR3 protein. D genes are given only for firm matches. Clone size is not always given. Where it is, it says once, few, many or a class for expanded clones.

v_gene: TRBV30
j_gene: TRBJ2-5
d_gene: -
abundance: -
CDR3nt: TGTGCCTGGAGTCGTTCTAGCCGAGAGACCCAGTACTTC
CDR3aa: CAWSRSSRETQYF

v_gene: TRBV5-4
j_gene: TRBJ2-2
d_gene: -
abundance: -
CDR3nt: TGTGCCAGCAGCTTGGGGGACATTGCGAACACCGGGGAGCTGTTTTTT
CDR3aa: CASSLGDIANTGELFF

v_gene: TRBV9
j_gene: TRBJ2-2
d_gene: -
abundance: -
CDR3nt: TGTGCCAGCAGCGTAGGGGGCGACACCGGGGAGCTGTTTTTT
CDR3aa: CASSVGGDTGELFF

v_gene: TRBV7-8
j_gene: TRBJ2-3
d_gene: TRBD2
abundance: -
CDR3nt: TGTGCCAGCAGCTTAGCACAGCGGGGGGGCAAAGATACGCAGTATTTT
CDR3aa: CASSLAQRGGKDTQYF

v_gene: TRBV2
j_gene: TRBJ1-1
d_gene: -
abundance: -
CDR3nt: TGTGCCAGTGAAGGGGAATCACACACTGAAGCTTTCTTT
CDR3aa: CASEGESHTEAFF

v_gene: TRBV4-3
j_gene: TRBJ1-2
d_gene: TRBD1
abundance: large
CDR3nt: TGCGCCAGCAGCCAAGAAAGGACAGGGAACTATGGCTACACCTTC
CDR3aa: CASSQERTGNYGYTF

v_gene: TRBV18
j_gene: TRBJ2-7
d_gene: -
abundance: once
CDR3nt: TGTGCCAGCTCAACCAGGGGCTACGAGCAGTACTTC
CDR3aa: CASSTRGYEQYF

v_gene: TRBV7-9
j_gene: TRBJ2-7
d_gene: TRBD1
abundance: -
CDR3nt: TGTGCCAGCAGCCATATCAGGGGGCCGTACGAGCAGTACTTC
CDR3aa: CASSHIRGPYEQYF

v_gene: TRBV29-1
j_gene: TRBJ2-7
d_gene: -
abundance: once
CDR3nt: TGCAGCGTTGCAGGCCAAAAATACGAGCAGTACTTC
CDR3aa: CSVAGQKYEQYF

v_gene: TRBV28
j_gene: TRBJ1-2
d_gene: -
abundance: -
CDR3nt: TGTGCCAGCAGTACCCTCTATGGCTACACCTTC
CDR3aa: CASSTLYGYTF

v_gene: TRBV6-5
j_gene: TRBJ1-6
d_gene: -
abundance: once
CDR3nt: TGTGCCAGCAGTTACGGCAGCACACCCACTTCACCCCTCCACTTT
CDR3aa: CASSYGSTPTSPLHF

v_gene: TRBV10-2
j_gene: TRBJ2-3
d_gene: TRBD2
abundance: -
CDR3nt: TGCGCCAGCAGTTCACAACTAGCGGGAGTGTCCGATACGCAGTATTTT
CDR3aa: CASSSQLAGVSDTQYF

v_gene: TRBV7-7
j_gene: TRBJ2-5
d_gene: -
abundance: -
CDR3nt: TGTGCTAGCAGCTCAACGGGAGAGACCCAGTACTTC
CDR3aa: CASSSTGETQYF

v_gene: TRBV4-1
j_gene: TRBJ1-2
d_gene: -
abundance: few
CDR3nt: TGCGCCAGCAGCCAAGGGGGGGGCAATAACTATGGCTACACCTTC
CDR3aa: CASSQGGGNNYGYTF

v_gene: TRBV18
j_gene: TRBJ2-2
d_gene: -
abundance: few
CDR3nt: TGTGCCAGCCGGACCCAAGCCGGGGAGCTGTTTTTT
CDR3aa: CASRTQAGELFF

v_gene: TRBV6-9
j_gene: TRBJ1-6
d_gene: TRBD1
abundance: -
CDR3nt: TGTGCCAGCAGCACTACGGGGACAGGGAATTCACCCCTCCACTTT
CDR3aa: CASSTTGTGNSPLHF

v_gene: TRBV5-5
j_gene: TRBJ1-2
d_gene: TRBD1
abundance: -
CDR3nt: TGTGCCAGCAGCTTGAACCCCCCCGGGACAGGGGGATCTGGCTACACCTTC
CDR3aa: CASSLNPPGTGGSGYTF

v_gene: TRBV29-1
j_gene: TRBJ1-2
d_gene: -
abundance: -
CDR3nt: TGCAGCGATCCAGGGTTGGGGCAGGGTAACTATGGCTACACCTTC
CDR3aa: CSDPGLGQGNYGYTF

v_gene: TRBV28
j_gene: TRBJ2-5
d_gene: TRBD1
abundance: -
CDR3nt: TGTGCCAGCAGCCCAGGGGACAGAGAGACCCAGTACTTC
CDR3aa: CASSPGDRETQYF

v_gene: TRBV28
j_gene: TRBJ1-2
d_gene: -
abundance: -
CDR3nt: TGTGCCAGCAGTGATCGGGGCGCAGAAGGCTACACCTTC
CDR3aa: CASSDRGAEGYTF

v_gene: TRBV19
j_gene: TRBJ1-1
d_gene: TRBD1
abundance: -
CDR3nt: TGTGCCAGTAGTATAGCTGGGACAGGGGGGAACACTGAAGCTTTCTTT
CDR3aa: CASSIAGTGGNTEAFF

v_gene: TRBV5-5
j_gene: TRBJ1-1
d_gene: -
abundance: few
CDR3nt: TGTGCCAGCAGAGACCTCGACGGCACTGAAGCTTTCTTT
CDR3aa: CASRDLDGTEAFF

v_gene: TRBV11-3
j_gene: TRBJ2-5
d_gene: -
abundance: -
CDR3nt: TGTGCCAGCAGCACACGGGACGGTCCACGGACCCAGTACTTC
CDR3aa: CASSTRDGPRTQYF

v_gene: TRBV6-5
j_gene: TRBJ1-1
d_gene: -
abundance: -
CDR3nt: TGTGCCAGCTCGGGGCCGAACACTGAAGCTTTCTTT
CDR3aa: CASSGPNTEAFF

v_gene: TRBV5-5
j_gene: TRBJ2-7
d_gene: TRBD1
abundance: -
CDR3nt: TGTGCCAGCAGCGAGGGACAGGGATTCTCCTACGAGCAGTACTTC
CDR3aa: CASSEGQGFSYEQYF

v_gene: TRBV6-5
j_gene: TRBJ2-3
d_gene: TRBD1
abundance: -
CDR3nt: TGTGCCAGCAGTAAGGGACAGGGGAAACCAGATACGCAGTATTTT
CDR3aa: CASSKGQGKPDTQYF

v_gene: TRBV6-1
j_gene: TRBJ2-3
d_gene: TRBD1
abundance: -
CDR3nt: TGTGCCAGCAGTGAAGCAGGGGGCGCTGGTCCCCCCACAGATACGCAGTATTTT
CDR3aa: CASSEAGGAGPPTDTQYF

v_gene: TRBV6-4
j_gene: TRBJ2-1
d_gene: -
abundance: once
CDR3nt: TGTGCCAGCAGTGAGGGGGTAGGGGAGTTCTTC
CDR3aa: CASSEGVGEFF

v_gene: TRBV19
j_gene: TRBJ2-5
d_gene: TRBD2
abundance: -
CDR3nt: TGTGCCAGTAGTTCCCGACTAGCGGGGGAGGCGATCCGGGAGACCCAGTACTTC
CDR3aa: CASSSRLAGEAIRETQYF

v_gene: TRBV30
j_gene: TRBJ2-7
d_gene: -
abundance: -
CDR3nt: TGTGCCTGGAGTGTGGTACTAGGGACCTACGAGCAGTACTTC
CDR3aa: CAWSVVLGTYEQYF

v_gene: TRBV5-1
j_gene: TRBJ2-2
d_gene: -
abundance: -
CDR3nt: TGCGCCAGCAGCCCTTTGGCGACTGGTGCCGGGGAGCTGTTTTTT
CDR3aa: CASSPLATGAGELFF

v_gene: TRBV9
j_gene: TRBJ2-7
d_gene: TRBD1
abundance: -
CDR3nt: TGTGCCAGCAGCGGAGGGGACAGAGGCTACGAGCAGTACTTC
CDR3aa: CASSGGDRGYEQYF

v_gene: TRBV28
j_gene: TRBJ1-5
d_gene: TRBD1
abundance: -
CDR3nt: TGTGCCAGCAGTTTATGGACAGGGGTATTCAATCAGCCCCAGCATTTT
CDR3aa: CASSLWTGVFNQPQHF

v_gene: TRBV7-9
j_gene: TRBJ2-3
d_gene: -
abundance: -
CDR3nt: TGTGCCAGCAGCTTTGGGGAAAGGATGCATTTT
CDR3aa: CASSFGERMHF

v_gene: TRBV7-9
j_gene: TRBJ1-4
d_gene: TRBD1
abundance: -
CDR3nt: TGTGCCAGCAGCGAAACTAAGGGGGCTGGTGAAAAACTGTTTTTT
CDR3aa: CASSETKGAGEKLFF

v_gene: TRBV30
j_gene: TRBJ1-5
d_gene: -
abundance: -
CDR3nt: TGTGCCTGGAGCCTTAGGAGCAATCAGCCCCAGCATTTT
CDR3aa: CAWSLRSNQPQHF

v_gene: TRBV21-1
j_gene: TRBJ2-3
d_gene: -
abundance: -
CDR3nt: TGTGCCAGCAGCGCTCGTAGCGGGGGGGCCGGGGGAGATACGCAGTATTTT
CDR3aa: CASSARSGGAGGDTQYF

v_gene: TRBV5-8
j_gene: TRBJ2-7
d_gene: -
abundance: few
CDR3nt: TGTGCCAGCAGCTTGAGCGCAGGTTGGAACGAGCAGTACTTC
CDR3aa: CASSLSAGWNEQYF

v_gene: TRBV6-1
j_gene: TRBJ2-2
d_gene: -
abundance: -
CDR3nt: TGTGCCAGCAGAGGGTCGGCTGCGAACACCGGGGAGCTGTTTTTT
CDR3aa: CASRGSAANTGELFF

v_gene: TRBV4-3
j_gene: TRBJ2-7
d_gene: -
abundance: -
CDR3nt: TGCGCCAGCAGCCAGTCGTACGGGATCCGGGAGCAGTACTTC
CDR3aa: CASSQSYGIREQYF

v_gene: TRBV5-1
j_gene: TRBJ1-1
d_gene: TRBD1
abundance: -
CDR3nt: TGCGCCAGCAGCTGGAGACAGGGCTACACTGAAGCTTTCTTT
CDR3aa: CASSWRQGYTEAFF

v_gene: TRBV5-1
j_gene: TRBJ1-1
d_gene: -
abundance: -
CDR3nt: TGCGCCAGCAGCTTGGCCGAGGAGGCGGTGAACACTGAAGCTTTCTTT
CDR3aa: CASSLAEEAVNTEAFF

v_gene: TRBV28
j_gene: TRBJ1-2
d_gene: -
abundance: -
CDR3nt: TGTGCCAGCAGTGCGGACAGCTATGGCTACACCTTC
CDR3aa: CASSADSYGYTF

v_gene: TRBV30
j_gene: TRBJ1-2
d_gene: -
abundance: -
CDR3nt: TGTGCCTGGAGTGTGAACAGATACTATGGCTACACCTTC
CDR3aa: CAWSVNRYYGYTF

v_gene: TRBV19
j_gene: TRBJ2-4
d_gene: TRBD1
abundance: -
CDR3nt: TGTGCCAGTAGTGTCTCCTCCGGGACAGGGGCCCAATTAGCCAAAAACATTCAGTACTTC
CDR3aa: CASSVSSGTGAQLAKNIQYF

v_gene: TRBV7-2
j_gene: TRBJ1-6
d_gene: -
abundance: -
CDR3nt: TGTGCCAGCAGCCCCACTACGCCTAATTCACCCCTCCACTTT
CDR3aa: CASSPTTPNSPLHF

v_gene: TRBV5-6
j_gene: TRBJ2-5
d_gene: -
abundance: -
CDR3nt: TGTGCCAGCAGCTTTTCCCAGGGTATAGAGACCCAGTACTTC
CDR3aa: CASSFSQGIETQYF

v_gene: TRBV4-2
j_gene: TRBJ2-1
d_gene: -
abundance: -
CDR3nt: TGTGCCAGCAGCCAAGACAACTCCTACAATGAGCAGTTCTTC
CDR3aa: CASSQDNSYNEQFF

v_gene: TRBV9
j_gene: TRBJ2-7
d_gene: -
abundance: -
CDR3nt: TGTGCCAGCAGCGTAGGATCTAAGGCAGACACCTACGAGCAGTACTTC
CDR3aa: CASSVGSKADTYEQYF

v_gene: TRBV5-1
j_gene: TRBJ1-2
d_gene: -
abundance: -
CDR3nt: TGCGCCAGCAGCCTCCAGGGCGAGGATGGCTACACCTTC
CDR3aa: CASSLQGEDGYTF

v_gene: TRBV7-9
j_gene: TRBJ2-1
d_gene: -
abundance: -
CDR3nt: TGTGCCGGCCGGGACGGAGACAATGAGCAGTTCTTC
CDR3aa: CAGRDGDNEQFF

v_gene: TRBV30
j_gene: TRBJ1-2
d_gene: TRBD1
abundance: -
CDR3nt: TGTGCCTGGCAGGGACAGGATAACTATGGCTACACCTTC
CDR3aa: CAWQGQDNYGYTF

v_gene: TRBV6-1
j_gene: TRBJ2-3
d_gene: -
abundance: -
CDR3nt: TGTGCCAGCAGCCGACAGACCACAGATACGCAGTATTTT
CDR3aa: CASSRQTTDTQYF

v_gene: TRBV29-1
j_gene: TRBJ2-3
d_gene: TRBD1
abundance: -
CDR3nt: TGCAGCGTTGGGAGACAGGGGGTTGGGAGCACAGATACGCAGTATTTT
CDR3aa: CSVGRQGVGSTDTQYF

v_gene: TRBV6-6
j_gene: TRBJ2-7
d_gene: TRBD1
abundance: -
CDR3nt: TGTGCCAGCAGTTACTCGGGGACAGGGATAGAGCAGTACTTC
CDR3aa: CASSYSGTGIEQYF

v_gene: TRBV5-6
j_gene: TRBJ2-1
d_gene: TRBD2
abundance: -
CDR3nt: TGTGCCAGCAGCTTGGTTAGCGGGGGGGGAAATGAGCAGTTCTTC
CDR3aa: CASSLVSGGGNEQFF

v_gene: TRBV11-3
j_gene: TRBJ1-1
d_gene: TRBD1
abundance: -
CDR3nt: TGTGCCAGCAGCTCTTTCACCGGGACAGAATTTTTGGATGAAGCTTTCTTT
CDR3aa: CASSSFTGTEFLDEAFF

v_gene: TRBV9
j_gene: TRBJ2-3
d_gene: TRBD1
abundance: -
CDR3nt: TGTGCCAGCAGCGTAGACGGCAGGGGGAGCACAGATACGCAGTATTTT
CDR3aa: CASSVDGRGSTDTQYF

v_gene: TRBV7-2
j_gene: TRBJ1-5
d_gene: TRBD1
abundance: -
CDR3nt: TGTGCCAGCAGCTTAGGTGGCGCAGGGGGGTCCAATCAGCCCCAGCATTTT
CDR3aa: CASSLGGAGGSNQPQHF

v_gene: TRBV6-6
j_gene: TRBJ2-3
d_gene: -
abundance: -
CDR3nt: TGTGCCAGCAACCAGGGGCTATTTGGCACAGATACGCAGTATTTT
CDR3aa: CASNQGLFGTDTQYF